Below, one T cell receptor beta chain is given with its context. Its antigen is as yet unknown. Deletions cut 4 bases from V and 2 bases from J, with 15 bases between. The CDR3 is 15 amino acids. In germline, CDR1 is MDHEN, CDR2 SYDVKM. Clones were read by immunoSEQ multiplex PCR, and TCRdb kept only the in-frame ones, dropping some. The table records about 120,000 clones, more than 80% of them present only once. The sample belongs to a study of T cell responses to AZD1222 COVID-19 vaccine. Study findings and constraints: Variant regions that are unmutated are reportedly the target of nearly half of spike-specific TCRs. The study identified only six AZD1222 recipients as seropositive at baseline. Donors skewed white British and female; clonal diversity was possibly underestimated. Rises in breadth and depth of Spike-specific TCRs came after two AZD1222 doses.

The chain joins TRBV28 to TRBJ2-7, with a tentative D call TRBD1 (7 bases). Sequences were derived from peripheral blood, sampled on day 0 of AZD1222 vaccination. The TCR sequence derives from an adult in good health. Written as DNA, the CDR3 is TGTGCCAGCAGTTCCCAGGGGGGCGGGCCCTACGAGCAGTACTTC. Amino acids: CASSSQGGGPYEQYF. Based on the CDR3 plus reference TRBV28 and TRBJ2-7, the full variable domain is DVKVTQSSRYLVKRTGEKVFLECVQDMDHENMFWYRQDPGLGLRLIYFSYDVKMKEKGDIPEGYSVSREKKERFSLILESASTNQTSMYLCASSSQGGGPYEQYFGPGTRLTVT.